The subject of this entry is one TCR beta chain. The antigen is undetermined. With V trimmed by 0 bases and J by 2 bases, 5 bases remained unmatched. Per germline, CDR1 LGHNA and CDR2 YSLEER. CDR3 length: 18 residues. RNA transcripts were the template, and TCR beta CDR3 regions were amplified from them. HTBI primers were used in a first-round RT-PCR, which preceded a second-round multiplex PCR. TCRdb reanalysed the multiplex PCR reads using MiXCR and keeps one entry per CDR3 protein. This sample has over 500,000 distinct CDR3 sequences, with 22% found just once. The sample originates from a study of Graves' ophthalmopathy and Graves' hyperthyroidism. Study outcomes and limitations: The blood repertoire also included most expanded thyroid clonotypes above 0.001 frequency.

The receptor's source is a woman aged 18-29 years with stable Graves' hyperthyroidism. Some clones in this sample may be carry-over from other donors' samples. The sample comprised peripheral blood. The V gene is TRBV4-3, the J gene TRBJ2-5; 14 bases fit TRBD2. Written as DNA, the CDR3 is TGCGCCAGCAGCCAAGATTTCCGGACTAGCGGGGGGCAAGAGACCCAGTACTTC. It encodes CASSQDFRTSGGQETQYF.